This T cell receptor beta chain was identified in a study of T-cell memory formation after mild COVID-19. Study-wide context: Largely, TCR clusters stayed within a single donor.

The junction had 1 base not matched to a gene; V was cut back by 8 bases and J by 0 bases. Germline CDR1 PRHDT, CDR2 FYEKMQ (reference sequence). This CDR3 region has 14 residues. Broader study findings: Whereas later expanders leaned CD4+, clones contracting day 15 to 85 showed a balanced CD4/CD8 makeup. Memory sampled before infection contained some responding clones, suggesting cross-reactive memory joined.

This clonotype was recorded once. Its antigen is undetermined. TCRalpha and TCRbeta libraries used 5'RACE with constant-segment primers and UMIs. TCRdb analysed the 5' RACE reads with MiXCR anew, one entry per CDR3 protein. Among 180,000 or so distinct CDR3 sequences listed, around a tenth were seen once. The receptor was isolated from a man younger than 35 who had mild COVID-19 (a few samples of this study predate the infection). Cell type and time point are not known. V usage is TRBV13 and J usage is TRBJ2-6; 7 bases line up with TRBD2. Sequencing was carried out using PBMCs or a T cell subset sorted from them (not recorded which). CDR3 nucleotide sequence: TGTGCCAGCCAGCGGGGCTCTGGGGCCAACGTCCTGACTTTC. This codes for CASQRGSGANVLTF.